The T cell receptor (beta chain) described here comes from a study of regulatory T cells in long-lasting Graves disease. Time point indicated: newly diagnosed GD, antithyroid drugs for less than 3 months. The TCR library was made from RNA that had been extracted from PBMCs in TRIzol. Investigators prepared the TCR beta libraries by applying iRepertoire HTBI primers and Arm-PCR of CDR3 regions. One entry per CDR3 protein results from TCRdb running MiXCR on the multiplex PCR reads. The profile shows 400,000 to 500,000 distinct CDR3 sequences, about 17% of them singletons. V lost 1 base and J lost 0, with 9 bases in between. The CDR3 spans 16 residues. Per germline, CDR1 MGHRA and CDR2 YSYEKL. These sequences were also reported in another study, on T cells in Graves' hyperthyroidism and ophthalmopathy.

The clonotype originates from a woman between 18 and 29 years old with Graves disease. The sequenced sample was peripheral blood mononuclear cells (PBMCs), obtained at new diagnosis, from a patient treated with antithyroid drugs. The rearrangement uses TRBV4-1 and TRBJ2-2, with a weak D call TRBD2 (6 bases). In nucleotides, the CDR3 is TGCGCCAGCAGCCAAGCCGGGAGTCCGAACACCGGGGAGCTGTTTTTT. Translation gives CASSQAGSPNTGELFF.